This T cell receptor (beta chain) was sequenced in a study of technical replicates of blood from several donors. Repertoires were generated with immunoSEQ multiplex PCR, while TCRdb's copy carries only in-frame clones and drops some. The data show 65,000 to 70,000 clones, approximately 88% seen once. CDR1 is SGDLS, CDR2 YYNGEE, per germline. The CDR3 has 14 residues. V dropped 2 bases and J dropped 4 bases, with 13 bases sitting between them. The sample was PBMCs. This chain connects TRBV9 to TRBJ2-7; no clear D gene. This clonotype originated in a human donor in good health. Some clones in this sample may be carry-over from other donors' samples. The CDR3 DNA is TGTGCCAGCAGCGTTGGGCCTCAGGTTTACGAGCAGTACTTC. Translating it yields CASSVGPQVYEQYF.